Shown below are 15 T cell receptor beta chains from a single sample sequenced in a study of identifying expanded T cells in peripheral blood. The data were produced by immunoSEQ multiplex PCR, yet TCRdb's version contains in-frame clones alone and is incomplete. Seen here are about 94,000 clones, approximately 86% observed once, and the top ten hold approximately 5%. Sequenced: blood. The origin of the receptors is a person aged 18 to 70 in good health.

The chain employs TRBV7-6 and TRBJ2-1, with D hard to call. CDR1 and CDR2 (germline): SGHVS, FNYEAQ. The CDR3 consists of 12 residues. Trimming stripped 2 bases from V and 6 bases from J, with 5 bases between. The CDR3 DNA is TGTGCCAGCAGCTTAAACACCAATGAGCAGTTCTTC. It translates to CASSLNTNEQFF.

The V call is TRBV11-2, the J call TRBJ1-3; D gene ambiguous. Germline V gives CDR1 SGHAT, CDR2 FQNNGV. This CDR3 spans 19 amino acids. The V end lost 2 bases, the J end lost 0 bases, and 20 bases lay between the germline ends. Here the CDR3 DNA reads TGTGCCAGCAGCTTAAGTTACGTTAGTGCAGGCCCCTCTGGAAACACCATATATTTT. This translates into CASSLSYVSAGPSGNTIYF. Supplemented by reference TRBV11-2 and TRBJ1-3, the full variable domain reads EAGVAQSPRYKIIEKRQSVAFWCNPISGHATLYWYQQILGQGPKLLIQFQNNGVVDDSQLPKDRFSAERLKGVDSTLKIQPAKLEDSAVYLCASSLSYVSAGPSGNTIYFGEGSWLTVV.

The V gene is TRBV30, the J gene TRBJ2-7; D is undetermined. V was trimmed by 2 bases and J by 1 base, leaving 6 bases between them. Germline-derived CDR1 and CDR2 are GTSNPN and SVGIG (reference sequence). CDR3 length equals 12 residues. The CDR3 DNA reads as TGTGCCTGGAGTCCGAATTCCTACGAGCAGTACTTC. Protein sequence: CAWSPNSYEQYF.

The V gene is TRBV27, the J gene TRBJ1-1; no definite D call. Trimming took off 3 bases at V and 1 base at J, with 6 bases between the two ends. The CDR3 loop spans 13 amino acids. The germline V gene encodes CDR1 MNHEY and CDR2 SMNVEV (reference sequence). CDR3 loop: CASSFSGNTEAFF. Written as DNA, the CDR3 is TGTGCCAGCAGTTTCTCCGGGAACACTGAAGCTTTCTTT.

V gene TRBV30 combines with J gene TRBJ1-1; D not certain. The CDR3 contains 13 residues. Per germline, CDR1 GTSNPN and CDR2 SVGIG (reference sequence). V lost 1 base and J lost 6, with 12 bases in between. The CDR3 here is CAWSGVSGSEAFF. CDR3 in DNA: TGTGCCTGGAGTGGGGTGTCGGGATCTGAAGCTTTCTTT.

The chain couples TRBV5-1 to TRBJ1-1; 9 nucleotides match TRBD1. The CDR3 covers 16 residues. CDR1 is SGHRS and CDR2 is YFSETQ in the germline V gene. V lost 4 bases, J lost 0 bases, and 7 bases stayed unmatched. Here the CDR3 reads CASSSGTGSMNTEAFF. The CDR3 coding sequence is TGCGCCAGCAGCAGTGGGACAGGGTCCATGAACACTGAAGCTTTCTTT.

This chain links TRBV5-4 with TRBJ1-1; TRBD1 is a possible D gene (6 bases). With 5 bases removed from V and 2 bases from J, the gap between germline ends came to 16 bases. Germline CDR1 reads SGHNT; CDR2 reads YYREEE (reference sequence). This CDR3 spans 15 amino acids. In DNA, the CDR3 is TGTGCCAGCAGGACCGAAGGACAGCGTAACACTGAAGCTTTCTTT. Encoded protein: CASRTEGQRNTEAFF.

The CDR3 loop is CAATATSGGDTEAFF. For the CDR3, the DNA is TGTGCCGCAACCGCCACGAGCGGAGGAGACACTGAAGCTTTCTTT. This sequence joins TRBV10-3 and TRBJ1-1; D unclear. The ends were cut back, 11 bases at V and 3 bases at J, with 22 bases in the middle. CDR3 length: 15 residues. The germline gives CDR1 ENHRY, CDR2 SYGVKD.

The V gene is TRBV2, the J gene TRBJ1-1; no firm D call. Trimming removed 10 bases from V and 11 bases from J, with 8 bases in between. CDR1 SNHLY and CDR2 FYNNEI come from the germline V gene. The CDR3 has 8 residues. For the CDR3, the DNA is TGTGCCACCGTTGAGGCTTTCTTT. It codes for CATVEAFF.

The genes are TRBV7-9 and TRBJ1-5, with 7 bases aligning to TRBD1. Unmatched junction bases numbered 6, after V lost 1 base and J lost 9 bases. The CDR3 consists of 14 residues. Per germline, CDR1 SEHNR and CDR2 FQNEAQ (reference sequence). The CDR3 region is CASSLGTGELPQHF. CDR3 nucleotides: TGTGCCAGCAGCTTAGGAACAGGGGAGCTGCCCCAGCATTTT.

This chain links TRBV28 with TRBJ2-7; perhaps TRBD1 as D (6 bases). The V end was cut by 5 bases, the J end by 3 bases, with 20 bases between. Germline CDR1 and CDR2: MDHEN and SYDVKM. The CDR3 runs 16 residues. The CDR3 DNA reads TGTGCCAGCAGTCTACAGGGAACTTTATTAATCTACGAGCAGTACTTC. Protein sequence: CASSLQGTLLIYEQYF.

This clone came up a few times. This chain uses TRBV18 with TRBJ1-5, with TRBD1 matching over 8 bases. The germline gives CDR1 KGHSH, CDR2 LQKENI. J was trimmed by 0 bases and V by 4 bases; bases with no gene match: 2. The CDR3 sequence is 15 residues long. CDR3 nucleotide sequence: TGTGCCAGCTCACTAGGGACAGGTAGCAATCAGCCCCAGCATTTT. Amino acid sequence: CASSLGTGSNQPQHF.

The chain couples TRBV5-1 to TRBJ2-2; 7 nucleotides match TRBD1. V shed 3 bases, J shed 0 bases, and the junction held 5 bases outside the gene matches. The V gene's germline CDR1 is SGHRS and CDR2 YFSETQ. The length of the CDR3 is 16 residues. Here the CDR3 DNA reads TGCGCCAGCAGCTCAAGACAGGGTTCGAACACCGGGGAGCTGTTTTTT. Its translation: CASSSRQGSNTGELFF.

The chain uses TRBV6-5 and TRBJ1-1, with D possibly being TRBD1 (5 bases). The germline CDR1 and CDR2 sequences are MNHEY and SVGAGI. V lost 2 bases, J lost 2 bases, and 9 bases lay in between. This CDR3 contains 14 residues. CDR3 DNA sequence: TGTGCCAGCAGTTACGATGGGGGTAACACTGAAGCTTTCTTT. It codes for CASSYDGGNTEAFF.

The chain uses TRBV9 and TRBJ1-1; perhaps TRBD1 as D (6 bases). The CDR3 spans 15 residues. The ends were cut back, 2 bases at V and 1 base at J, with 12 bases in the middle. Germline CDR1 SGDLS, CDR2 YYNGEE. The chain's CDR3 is CASSVLPGQNTEAFF. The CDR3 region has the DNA TGTGCCAGCAGCGTCCTACCGGGACAGAACACTGAAGCTTTCTTT.